This T cell receptor beta chain is from a study of blood T cell repertoires in COVID-19. For the study at large: The cDNA or gDNA used as material had been derived from T cells, B-cell-depleted T cells, or PBMCs.

V lost 2 bases and J lost 2, with 10 bases in between. This CDR3 has 14 amino acids. In germline, CDR1 is SEHNR, CDR2 FQNEAQ (reference sequence). Some clones are missing from TCRdb's copy, which holds only in-frame ones; the method was immunoSEQ multiplex PCR. The data show about 160,000 clones, roughly 85% seen once. Specimen: peripheral blood. The TCR was taken from a woman aged 45-65 years with COVID-19, enrolled during active disease. The chain couples TRBV7-9 to TRBJ2-7; D ambiguous. The CDR3 loop reads CASSLQAGAYEQYF. CDR3 DNA: TGTGCCAGCAGCTTACAGGCCGGCGCCTACGAGCAGTACTTC.